The 10 T cell receptor beta chains reported below all come from one sample, sequenced in a study of T cells in women clearing cervical HPV infection. Measured with immunoSEQ multiplex PCR; TCRdb has only the in-frame clones, and not every one. In total, the table holds roughly 40,000 clones. The specimen was blood buffy coat. All receptors come from a woman aged 18-69 years with a cervical HPV16 infection that either progressed to CIN3+ or cleared (not recorded which).

To note about this clone: The DNA ends 3 residues before the CDR3 does, and the rest of the CDR3 is filled in from the germline J gene. The V and J genes are TRBV29-1 and TRBJ2-7; 9 bases align to TRBD1. Germline V lookup: CDR1 SQVTM, CDR2 ANQGSEA. V was pared by 6 bases and J by 0 bases, with 0 bases of the junction left unmatched. This CDR3 region has 12 residues. CDR3: CSVGQGSYEQYF. CDR3 DNA, as far as it was read: TGCAGCGTGGGACAGGGCTCCTACGAG.

With respect to this clone: Read data end 3 residues before the CDR3 end; the end is taken from the germline J gene. The V call is TRBV19, the J call TRBJ2-4, with 10 bases matching TRBD1. CDR1 is LNHDA and CDR2 is SQIVND in the germline V gene (reference sequence). This CDR3 region has 12 residues. The CDR3 sequence: CASRTGGHGQYF. CDR3 DNA (partial): TGTGCCAGTAGGACAGGGGGCCATGGT.

Note on this clone: The read finishes 3 residues shy of the CDR3 end, and the germline J gene is used to complete it. The chain joins TRBV29-1 to TRBJ2-1, with D perhaps matching TRBD1 (5 bases). CDR1 SQVTM and CDR2 ANQGSEA come from the germline V gene. The CDR3 length is 13 residues. V shed 8 bases and J shed 8 bases, with 19 bases lying between them. CDR3 DNA (partial): TGCAGCTCCCACTCAGGGTATTCCGATGAG. Translating gives CSSHSGYSDE. In full, the CDR3 is CSSHSGYSDEQFF.

Comment on this clone: The read finishes 3 residues shy of the CDR3 end, and the germline J gene is used to complete it. This chain uses TRBV20-1 with TRBJ2-5; perhaps D is TRBD1 or TRBD2 (6 bases each). Germline loops: CDR1 DFQATT, CDR2 SNEGSKA (reference sequence). The CDR3 sequence is 18 residues long. V was shortened by 4 bases and J by 1 base, with 25 bases between the two germline ends. The CDR3 loop reads CSAIDPLGARRAQETQYF. Incomplete CDR3 DNA: TGCAGTGCTATAGACCCCCTGGGGGCTAGGAGGGCCCAAGAGACC.

A note on this clone: Read sequence stops 3 residues before the CDR3 end, and the germline J gene provides the missing end. The gene calls are TRBV19 and TRBJ1-6; D gene ambiguous. CDR3 length: 12 amino acids. CDR1 and CDR2 (germline): LNHDA, SQIVND (reference sequence). With 6 bases removed from V and 10 bases from J, the gap between germline ends came to 10 bases. Partial CDR3 DNA: TGTGCCAGTAGCCAGGAAAGCTCACCC. This codes for CASSQESSP. The full CDR3 is CASSQESSPLHF.

A note on this clone: The read ends 3 residues shy of where the CDR3 ends; the end is completed using the germline J gene. The chain has TRBV5-1 and TRBJ2-5, with 13 positions matching TRBD2. The CDR3 spans 16 residues. CDR1 and CDR2 from the germline V gene are SGHRS and YFSETQ. Trimming took 6 bases from V and 5 from J; bases not matched to a gene: 10. CDR3 residues: CASTKGLAGPFETQYF. The CDR3 DNA, read in part, is TGCGCCAGCACCAAGGGACTAGCGGGGCCTTTCGAGACC.

A note on this clone: With the read ending 3 residues before the CDR3 end, the germline J gene is used to fill in that end. J is TRBJ1-6 and V is TRBV30; tentative D call: TRBD1 (5 bases). Germline V gene lookup returns CDR1 GTSNPN and CDR2 SVGIG (reference sequence). This CDR3 spans 13 amino acids. V lost 1 base to trimming and J lost 5 bases, with 6 bases between them. The covered CDR3 bases are TGTGCCTGGAGTGGACAGAATAATTCACCC. This encodes CAWSGQNNSP. The CDR3, in full, reads CAWSGQNNSPLHF. Using reference TRBV30 and TRBJ1-6 for the parts outside the CDR3, the full variable domain is SQTIHQWPATLVQPVGSPLSLECTVEGTSNPNLYWYRQAAGRGLQLLFYSVGIGQISSEVPQNLSASRPQDRQFILSSKKLLLSDSGFYLCAWSGQNNSPLHFGNGTRLTVT.

Regarding this clone: Read coverage stops 3 residues before the CDR3 terminus; the germline J gene supplies the remainder. The chain uses TRBV19 and TRBJ2-3, with TRBD1 matching over 10 bases. Germline V lookup: CDR1 LNHDA, CDR2 SQIVND (reference sequence). The CDR3 is made up of 15 amino acids. The sequenced CDR3 bases are TGTGCCAGTAGTGAAGGGACAGGGGCGTCAGGGGCG. This encodes CASSEGTGASGA. The full CDR3 reads CASSEGTGASGAQYF. The full variable domain, with the rest looked up from reference TRBV19 and TRBJ2-3, is DGGITQSPKYLFRKEGQNVTLSCEQNLNHDAMYWYRQDPGQGLRLIYYSQIVNDFQKGDIAEGYSVSREKKESFPLTVTSAQKNPTAFYLCASSEGTGASGAQYFGPGTRLTVL.

Points on this clone: Coverage ceases 3 residues before the CDR3 finishes, and the germline J gene fills in the end. The chain joins TRBV5-8 to TRBJ1-4; D gene ambiguous. Germline V gene lookup returns CDR1 SGHTS and CDR2 YDEGEE. V lost 5 bases, J lost 7 bases, and 12 bases lay in between. CDR3 length equals 13 residues. The CDR3 sequence is CASRIRAGEKLFF. CDR3 bases read: TGTGCCAGCAGAATTAGGGCTGGTGAAAAA.

Of note for this clone: The read finishes 3 residues shy of the CDR3 end, and the germline J gene is used to complete it. The rearrangement joins TRBV7-9 to TRBJ1-2, with TRBD1 matching 10 bases. CDR1 and CDR2 from the germline V gene are SEHNR and FQNEAQ (reference sequence). This CDR3 is 14 amino acids long. CDR3 DNA (partial): TGTGCCAGCAGGCGGGACAGGGGCCGCTACGAC. Its translation: CASRRDRGRYD. The whole CDR3 region reads CASRRDRGRYDYTF.